Below, one TCR beta chain is given with its context. The antigen is unknown. The source of the sample is a study of OX40 agonist ivuxolimab in advanced cancers. Study-level points and caveats: CD4+ and CD8+ blood T cells expanded clonally by week 6 at 0.1 to 3.0 mg/kg. Expanded peripheral T-cell antigen specificity went undetermined.

This CDR3 has 11 amino acids. CDR1 and CDR2 from the germline V gene are GTSNPN and SVGIG (reference sequence). Trimming took off 8 bases at V and 7 bases at J, with 14 bases between the two ends. The assay was immunoSEQ multiplex PCR, and TCRdb's table has in-frame clones only and misses some. This sample has 70,000 to 95,000 clones; 94% occur once, and the top ten carry around 3%. Here the sequenced sample was CD4+ or CD8+ T cells sorted from blood, taken in a trial of the OX40 agonist ivuxolimab. The clonotype comes from an adult with an advanced solid tumor such as melanoma, head and neck, liver or kidney cancer. The rearrangement joins TRBV30 to TRBJ1-2; D is perhaps TRBD1 (5 bases). CDR3 DNA: TGTGCCGGACATGTGGGGTCTGGCTACACCTTC. Residues: CAGHVGSGYTF.